This note documents a single T cell receptor beta chain sequence. These data belong to a study of T cell changes during pregnancy in multiple sclerosis. CDR3 length equals 14 residues. V dropped 5 bases and J dropped 6 bases, with 14 bases sitting between them. Here immunoSEQ multiplex PCR was the method, and the copy in TCRdb shows in-frame clones only, minus some. The profile shows 85,000 to 90,000 clones, roughly 94% of them singletons. V usage is TRBV23-1 and J usage is TRBJ1-5; a weak D match, TRBD1 (6 bases). Being an ORF, TRBV23-1 has a function that is uncertain. Sequenced here: peripheral blood, sampled after pregnancy. The clonotype originates from a female donor in good health, enrolled as a control in a pregnancy study. This chain's CDR3 is CASSLRGGSQPQHF. DNA for the CDR3: TGCGCCAGCAGTTTGAGGGGGGGGAGTCAGCCCCAGCATTTT.